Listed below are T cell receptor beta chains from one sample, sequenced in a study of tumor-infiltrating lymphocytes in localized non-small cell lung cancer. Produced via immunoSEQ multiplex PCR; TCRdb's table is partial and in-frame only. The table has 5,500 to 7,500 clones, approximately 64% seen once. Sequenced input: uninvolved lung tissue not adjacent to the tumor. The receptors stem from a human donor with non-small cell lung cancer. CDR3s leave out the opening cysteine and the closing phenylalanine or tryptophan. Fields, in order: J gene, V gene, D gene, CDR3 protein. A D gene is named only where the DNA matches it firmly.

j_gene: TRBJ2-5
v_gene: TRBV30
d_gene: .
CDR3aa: AWATRGETQY

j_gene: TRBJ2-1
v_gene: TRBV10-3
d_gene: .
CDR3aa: AISGPWPDEQF

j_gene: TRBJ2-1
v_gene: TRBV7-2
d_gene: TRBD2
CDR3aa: ASSLDPSGYNEQF

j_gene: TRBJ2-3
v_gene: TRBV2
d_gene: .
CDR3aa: ASSGTQRATDTQY

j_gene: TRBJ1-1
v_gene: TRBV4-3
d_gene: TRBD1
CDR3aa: ASSQDWDRGNTEAF

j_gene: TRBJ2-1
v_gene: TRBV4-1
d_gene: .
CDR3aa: ASSQDRGREQQF

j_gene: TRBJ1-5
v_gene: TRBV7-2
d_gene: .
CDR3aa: ASSLVGARNQPQH

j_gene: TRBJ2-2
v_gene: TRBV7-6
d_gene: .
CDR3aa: ASSLWSGENTGELF

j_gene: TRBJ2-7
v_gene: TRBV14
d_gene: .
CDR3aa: ASSLRTGLSSYEQY

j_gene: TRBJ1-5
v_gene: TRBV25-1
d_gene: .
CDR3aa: ASSDSSNQPQH

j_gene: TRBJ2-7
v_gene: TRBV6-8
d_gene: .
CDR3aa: AIHPRREQY

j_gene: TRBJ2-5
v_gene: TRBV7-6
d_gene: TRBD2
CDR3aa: ASSLSPGGSGSWETQY

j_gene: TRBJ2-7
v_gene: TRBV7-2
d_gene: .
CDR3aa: ASSPAPGETYEQY

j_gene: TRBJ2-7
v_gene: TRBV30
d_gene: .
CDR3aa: AWSRGGGGYEQY

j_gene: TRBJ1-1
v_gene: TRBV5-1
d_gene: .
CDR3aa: ASSLRDYTEAF

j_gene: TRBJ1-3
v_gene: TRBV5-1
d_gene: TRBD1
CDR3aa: ASSLEATGPGGNTIY

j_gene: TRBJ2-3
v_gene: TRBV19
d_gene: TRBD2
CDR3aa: ASRTSGDPDTQY